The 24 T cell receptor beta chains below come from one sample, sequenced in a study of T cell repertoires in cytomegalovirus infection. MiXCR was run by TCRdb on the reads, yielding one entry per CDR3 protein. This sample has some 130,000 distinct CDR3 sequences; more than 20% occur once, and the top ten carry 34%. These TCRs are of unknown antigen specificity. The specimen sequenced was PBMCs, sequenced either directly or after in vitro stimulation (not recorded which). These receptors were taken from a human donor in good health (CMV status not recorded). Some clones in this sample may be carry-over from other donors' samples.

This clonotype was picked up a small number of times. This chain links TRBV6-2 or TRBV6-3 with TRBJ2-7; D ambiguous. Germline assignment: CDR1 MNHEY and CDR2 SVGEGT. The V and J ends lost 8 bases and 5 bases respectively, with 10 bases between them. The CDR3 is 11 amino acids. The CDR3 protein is CASSFIDEQYV. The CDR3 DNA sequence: TGTGCCAGCTCGTTTATCGACGAGCAGTACGTC.

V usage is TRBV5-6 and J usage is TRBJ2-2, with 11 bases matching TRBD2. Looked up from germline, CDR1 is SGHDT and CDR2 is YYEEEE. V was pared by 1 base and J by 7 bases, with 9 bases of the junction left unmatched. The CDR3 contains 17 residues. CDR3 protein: CASSLRLAGGSVGELFF. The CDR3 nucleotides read TGTGCCAGCAGCTTGCGGCTAGCGGGAGGATCGGTCGGGGAGCTGTTTTTT.

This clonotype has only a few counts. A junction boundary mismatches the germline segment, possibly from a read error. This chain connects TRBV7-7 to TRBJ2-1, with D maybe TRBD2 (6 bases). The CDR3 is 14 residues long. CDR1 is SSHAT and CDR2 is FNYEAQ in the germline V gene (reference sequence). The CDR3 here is CASSLGGTHNEQFF. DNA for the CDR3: TGTGCTAGCAGCTTAGGCGGGACTCACAATGAGCAGTTCTTC. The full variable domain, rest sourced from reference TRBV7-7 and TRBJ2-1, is GAGVSQSPRYKVTKRGQDVTLRCDPISSHATLYWYQQALGQGPEFLTYFNYEAQPDKSGLPSDRFSAERPEGSISTLTIQRTEQRDSAMYRCASSLGGTHNEQFFGPGTRLTVL.

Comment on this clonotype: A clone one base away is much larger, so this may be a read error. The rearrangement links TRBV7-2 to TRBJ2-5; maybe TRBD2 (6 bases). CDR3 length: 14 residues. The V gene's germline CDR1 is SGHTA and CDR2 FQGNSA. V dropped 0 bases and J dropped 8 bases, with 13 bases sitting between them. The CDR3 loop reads CASSLAGGERTQYF. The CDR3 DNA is TGTGCCAGCAGCTTAGCCGGGGGAGAGAGAACCCAGTACTTC. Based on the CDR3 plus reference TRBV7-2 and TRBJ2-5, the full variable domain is GAGVSQSPSNKVTEKGKDVELRCDPISGHTALYWYRQSLGQGLEFLIYFQGNSAPDKSGLPSDRFSAERTGGSVSTLTIQRTQQEDSAVYLCASSLAGGERTQYFGPGTRLLVL.

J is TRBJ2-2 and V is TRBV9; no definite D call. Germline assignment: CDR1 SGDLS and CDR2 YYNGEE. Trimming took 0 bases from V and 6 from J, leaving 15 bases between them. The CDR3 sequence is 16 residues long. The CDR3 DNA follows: TGTGCCAGCAGCGTAGAAGGGCTTGCCCGGGCCGGGGAGCTGTTTTTT. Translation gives CASSVEGLARAGELFF.

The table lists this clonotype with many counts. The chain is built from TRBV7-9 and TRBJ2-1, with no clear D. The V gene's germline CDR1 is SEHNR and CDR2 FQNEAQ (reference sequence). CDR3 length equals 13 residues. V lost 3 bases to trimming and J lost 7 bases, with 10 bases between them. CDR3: CASSLDVLNEQFF. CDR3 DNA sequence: TGTGCCAGCAGCTTGGACGTCCTGAATGAGCAGTTCTTC.

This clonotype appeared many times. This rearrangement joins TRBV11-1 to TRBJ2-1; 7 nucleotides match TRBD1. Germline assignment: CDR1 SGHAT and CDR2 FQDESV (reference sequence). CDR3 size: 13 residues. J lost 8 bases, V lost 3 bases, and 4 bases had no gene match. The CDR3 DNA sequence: TGTGCCAGCAGCTTTAGGGGGCTTGATGAGCAGTTCTTC. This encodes CASSFRGLDEQFF. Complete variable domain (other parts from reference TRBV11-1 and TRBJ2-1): EAEVAQSPRYKITEKSQAVAFWCDPISGHATLYWYRQILGQGPELLVQFQDESVVDDSQLPKDRFSAERLKGVDSTLKIQPAELGDSAMYLCASSFRGLDEQFFGPGTRLTVL.

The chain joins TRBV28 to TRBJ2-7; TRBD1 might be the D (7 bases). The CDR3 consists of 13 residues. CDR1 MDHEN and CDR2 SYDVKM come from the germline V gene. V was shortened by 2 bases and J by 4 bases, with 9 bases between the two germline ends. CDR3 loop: CASSLPGGYEQYF. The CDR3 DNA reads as TGTGCCAGCAGTTTACCAGGGGGGTACGAGCAGTACTTC.

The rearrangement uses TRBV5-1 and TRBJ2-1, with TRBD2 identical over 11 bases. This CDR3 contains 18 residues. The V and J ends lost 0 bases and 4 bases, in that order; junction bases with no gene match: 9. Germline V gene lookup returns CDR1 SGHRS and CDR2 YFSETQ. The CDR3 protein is CASSLAVTSGSRYNEQFF. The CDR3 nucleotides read TGCGCCAGCAGCTTGGCCGTTACTAGCGGGAGTAGGTACAATGAGCAGTTCTTC.

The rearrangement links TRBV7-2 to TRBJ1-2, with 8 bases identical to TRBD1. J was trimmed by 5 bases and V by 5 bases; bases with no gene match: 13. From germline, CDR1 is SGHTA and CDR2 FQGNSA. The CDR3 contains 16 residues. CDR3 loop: CASSPQGATAGYGYTF. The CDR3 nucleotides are TGTGCCAGCAGCCCCCAGGGGGCCACGGCAGGGTATGGCTACACCTTC.

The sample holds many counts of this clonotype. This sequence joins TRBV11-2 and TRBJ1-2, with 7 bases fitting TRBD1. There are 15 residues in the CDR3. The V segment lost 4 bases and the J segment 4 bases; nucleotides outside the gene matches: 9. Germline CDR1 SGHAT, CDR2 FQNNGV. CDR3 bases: TGTGCCAGCAGCTCCCGGACAGGTTCGAGCTATGGCTACACCTTC. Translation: CASSSRTGSSYGYTF.

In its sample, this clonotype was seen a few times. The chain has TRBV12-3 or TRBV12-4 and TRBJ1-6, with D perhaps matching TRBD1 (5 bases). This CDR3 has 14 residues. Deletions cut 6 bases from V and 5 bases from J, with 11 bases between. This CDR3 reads CASRRSGHNSPLHF. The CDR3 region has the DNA TGTGCCAGCAGACGTTCGGGGCATAATTCACCCCTCCACTTT.

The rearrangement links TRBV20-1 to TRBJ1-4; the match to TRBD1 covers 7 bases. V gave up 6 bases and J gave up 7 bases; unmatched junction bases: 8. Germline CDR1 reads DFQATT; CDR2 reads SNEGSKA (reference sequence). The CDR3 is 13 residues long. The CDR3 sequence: CSAGGPRFEKLFF. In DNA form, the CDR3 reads TGCAGTGCAGGGGGCCCCCGTTTTGAAAAACTGTTTTTT.

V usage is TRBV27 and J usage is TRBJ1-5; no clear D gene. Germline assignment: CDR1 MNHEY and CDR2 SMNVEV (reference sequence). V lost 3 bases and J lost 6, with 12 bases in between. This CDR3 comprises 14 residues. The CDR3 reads CASSFTGRSQPQHF. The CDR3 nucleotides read TGTGCCAGCAGTTTTACCGGCCGTTCTCAGCCCCAGCATTTT.

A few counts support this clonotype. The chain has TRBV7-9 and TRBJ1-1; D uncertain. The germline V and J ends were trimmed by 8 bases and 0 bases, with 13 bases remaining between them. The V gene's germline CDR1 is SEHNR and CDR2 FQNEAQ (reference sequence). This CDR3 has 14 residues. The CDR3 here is CASVLEGVNTEAFF. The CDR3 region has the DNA TGTGCCAGCGTCTTAGAGGGCGTGAACACTGAAGCTTTCTTT.

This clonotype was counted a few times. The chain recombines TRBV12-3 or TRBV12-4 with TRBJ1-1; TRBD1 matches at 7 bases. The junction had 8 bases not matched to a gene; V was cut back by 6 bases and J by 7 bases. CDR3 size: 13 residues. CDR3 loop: CASRPGQKDEAFF. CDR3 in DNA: TGTGCCAGCAGGCCGGGACAGAAGGATGAAGCTTTCTTT.

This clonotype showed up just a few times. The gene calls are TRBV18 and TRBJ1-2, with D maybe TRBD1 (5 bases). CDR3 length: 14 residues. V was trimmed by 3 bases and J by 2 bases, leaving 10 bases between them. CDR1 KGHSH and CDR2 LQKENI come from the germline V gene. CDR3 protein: CASSPGTENYGYTF. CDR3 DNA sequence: TGTGCCAGCTCACCCGGGACGGAGAACTATGGCTACACCTTC.

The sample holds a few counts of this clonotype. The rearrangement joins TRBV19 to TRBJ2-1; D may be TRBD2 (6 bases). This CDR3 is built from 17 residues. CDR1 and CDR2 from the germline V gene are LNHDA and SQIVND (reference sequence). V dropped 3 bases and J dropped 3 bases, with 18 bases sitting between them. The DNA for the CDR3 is TGTGCCAGTAGTATTCGGCGGGTTAGCGGAAACTACAATGAGCAGTTCTTC. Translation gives CASSIRRVSGNYNEQFF. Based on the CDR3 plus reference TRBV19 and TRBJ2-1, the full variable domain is DGGITQSPKYLFRKEGQNVTLSCEQNLNHDAMYWYRQDPGQGLRLIYYSQIVNDFQKGDIAEGYSVSREKKESFPLTVTSAQKNPTAFYLCASSIRRVSGNYNEQFFGPGTRLTVL.

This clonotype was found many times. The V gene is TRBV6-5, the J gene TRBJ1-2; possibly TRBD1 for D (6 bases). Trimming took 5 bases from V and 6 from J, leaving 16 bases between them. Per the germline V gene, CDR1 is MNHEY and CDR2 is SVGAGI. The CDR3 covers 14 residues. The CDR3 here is CASSQSGEFNGYTF. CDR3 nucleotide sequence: TGTGCCAGCAGTCAATCAGGGGAGTTTAATGGCTACACCTTC.

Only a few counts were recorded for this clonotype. CDR3 coding DNA: TGTGCCAGCAGCTCGGGCGTCCTAGCGGGACTTCTAGATACGCAGTATTTT. Its protein product is CASSSGVLAGLLDTQYF. This sequence joins TRBV7-2 and TRBJ2-3; the match to TRBD2 covers 9 bases. The CDR3 extends over 17 amino acids. Losses at the gene ends were 4 bases for V and 5 bases for J; bases not matched to a gene: 13. CDR1 and CDR2 (germline): SGHTA, FQGNSA.

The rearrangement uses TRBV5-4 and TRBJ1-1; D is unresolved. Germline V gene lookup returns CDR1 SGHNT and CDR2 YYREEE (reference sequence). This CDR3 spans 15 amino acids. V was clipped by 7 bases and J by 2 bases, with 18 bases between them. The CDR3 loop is CASRTSGGRNTEAFF. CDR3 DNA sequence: TGTGCCAGCCGGACCTCCGGAGGGAGAAACACTGAAGCTTTCTTT.

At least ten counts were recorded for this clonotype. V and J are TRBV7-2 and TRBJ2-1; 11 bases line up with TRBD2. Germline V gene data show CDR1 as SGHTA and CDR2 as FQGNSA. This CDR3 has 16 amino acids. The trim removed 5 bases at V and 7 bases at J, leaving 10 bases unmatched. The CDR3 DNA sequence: TGTGCCAGCAGCCCCCGTAGCGGGAGGGCCCCGAATGAGCAGTTCTTC. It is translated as CASSPRSGRAPNEQFF.

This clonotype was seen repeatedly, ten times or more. The CDR3 coding sequence is TGTGCCAGCAGCTTAACGTCAGGACTGAACACTGAAGCTTTCTTT. Translating gives CASSLTSGLNTEAFF. The chain is built from TRBV7-3 and TRBJ1-1; D gene ambiguous. This CDR3 has 15 amino acids. The V end was cut by 0 bases, the J end by 0 bases, with 8 bases between. Germline CDR1 SGHTA, CDR2 FQGTGA.

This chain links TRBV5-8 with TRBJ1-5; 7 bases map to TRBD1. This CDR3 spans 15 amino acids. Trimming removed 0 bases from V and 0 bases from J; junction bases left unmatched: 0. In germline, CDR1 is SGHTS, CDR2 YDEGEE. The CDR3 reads CASSLGDSSNQPQHF. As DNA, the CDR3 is TGTGCCAGCAGCTTGGGGGACAGTAGCAATCAGCCCCAGCATTTT. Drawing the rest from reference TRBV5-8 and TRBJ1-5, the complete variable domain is EAGVTQSPTHLIKTRGQQATLRCSPISGHTSVYWYQQALGLGLQFLLWYDEGEERNRGNFPPRFSGRQFPNYSSELNVNALELEDSALYLCASSLGDSSNQPQHFGDGTRLSIL.